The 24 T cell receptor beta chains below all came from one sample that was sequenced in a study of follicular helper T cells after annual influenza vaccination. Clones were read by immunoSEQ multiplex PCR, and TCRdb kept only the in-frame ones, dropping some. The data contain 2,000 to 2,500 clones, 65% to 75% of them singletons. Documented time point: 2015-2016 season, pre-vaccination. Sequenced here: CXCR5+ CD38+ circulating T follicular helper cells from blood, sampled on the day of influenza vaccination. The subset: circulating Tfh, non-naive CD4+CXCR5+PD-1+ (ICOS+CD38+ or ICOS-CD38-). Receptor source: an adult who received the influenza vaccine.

The CDR3 DNA reads as TGTGCCAGCAGCTTAAGCCGGCTGGCGGGGGGCCGGGGGGAGACCCAGTACTTC. Translating it yields CASSLSRLAGGRGETQYF. V gene TRBV13 combines with J gene TRBJ2-5, with 8 bases fitting TRBD2. V lost 2 bases, J lost 5 bases, and 16 bases stayed unmatched. This CDR3 is 18 amino acids long. Germline CDR1 PRHDT, CDR2 FYEKMQ (reference sequence).

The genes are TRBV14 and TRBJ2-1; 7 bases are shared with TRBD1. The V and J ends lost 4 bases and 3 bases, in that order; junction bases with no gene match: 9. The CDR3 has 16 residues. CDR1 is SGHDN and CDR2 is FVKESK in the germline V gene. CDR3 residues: CASSRAAGGIYNEQFF. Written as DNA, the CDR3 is TGTGCCAGCAGCCGCGCCGCAGGGGGTATCTACAATGAGCAGTTCTTC.

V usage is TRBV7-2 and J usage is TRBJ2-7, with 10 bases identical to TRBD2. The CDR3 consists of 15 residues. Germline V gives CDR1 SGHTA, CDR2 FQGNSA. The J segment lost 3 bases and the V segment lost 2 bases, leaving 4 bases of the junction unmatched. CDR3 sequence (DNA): TGTGCCAGCAGCTTAATAACTAGCGGGAACTACGAGCAGTACTTC. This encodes CASSLITSGNYEQYF.

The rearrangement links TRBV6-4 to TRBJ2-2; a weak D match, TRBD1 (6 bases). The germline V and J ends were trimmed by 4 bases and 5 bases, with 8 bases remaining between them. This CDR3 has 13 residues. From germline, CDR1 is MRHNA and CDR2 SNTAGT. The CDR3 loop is CASSADRTGELFF. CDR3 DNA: TGTGCCAGCAGTGCCGACAGGACCGGGGAGCTGTTTTTT.

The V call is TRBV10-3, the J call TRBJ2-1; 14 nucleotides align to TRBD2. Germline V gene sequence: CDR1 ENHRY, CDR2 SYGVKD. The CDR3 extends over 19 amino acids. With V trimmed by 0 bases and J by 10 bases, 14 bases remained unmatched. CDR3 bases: TGTGCCATCAGTGAGTCGCGAGGACTAGCGGGGGGTACCCGCCCGGAGCAGTTCTTC. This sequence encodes CAISESRGLAGGTRPEQFF.

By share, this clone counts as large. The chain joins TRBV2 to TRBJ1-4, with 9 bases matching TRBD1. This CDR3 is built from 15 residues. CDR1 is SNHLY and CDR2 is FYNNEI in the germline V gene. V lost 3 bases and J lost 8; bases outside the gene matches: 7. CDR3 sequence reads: CASSDLGTGLEKLFF. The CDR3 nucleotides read TGTGCCAGCAGTGACTTGGGGACAGGGCTCGAAAAACTGTTTTTT.

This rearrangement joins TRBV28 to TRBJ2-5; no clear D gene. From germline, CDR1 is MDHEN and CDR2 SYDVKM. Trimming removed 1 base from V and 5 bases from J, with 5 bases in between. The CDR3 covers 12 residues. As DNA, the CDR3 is TGTGCCAGCAGTTTATCCGGTGAGACCCAGTACTTC. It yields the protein CASSLSGETQYF.

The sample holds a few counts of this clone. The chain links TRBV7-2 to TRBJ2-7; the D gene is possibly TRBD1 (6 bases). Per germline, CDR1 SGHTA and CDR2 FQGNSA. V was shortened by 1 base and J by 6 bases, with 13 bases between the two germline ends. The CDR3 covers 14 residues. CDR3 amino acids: CASSLDRVQGEQYF. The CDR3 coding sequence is TGTGCCAGCAGCTTAGACAGGGTGCAGGGCGAGCAGTACTTC.

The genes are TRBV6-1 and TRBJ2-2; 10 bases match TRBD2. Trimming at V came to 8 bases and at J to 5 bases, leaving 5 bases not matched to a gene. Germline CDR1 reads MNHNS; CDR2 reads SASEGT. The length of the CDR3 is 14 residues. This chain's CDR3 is CASQGSGRTGELFF. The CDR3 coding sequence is TGTGCCAGCCAGGGTAGCGGGAGGACCGGGGAGCTGTTTTTT.

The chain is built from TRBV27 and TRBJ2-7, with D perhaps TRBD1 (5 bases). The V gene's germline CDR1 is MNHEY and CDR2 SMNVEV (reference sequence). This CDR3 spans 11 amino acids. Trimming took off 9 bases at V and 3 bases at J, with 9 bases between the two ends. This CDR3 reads CARDKVYEQYF. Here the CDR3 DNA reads TGTGCCAGGGACAAAGTCTACGAGCAGTACTTC.

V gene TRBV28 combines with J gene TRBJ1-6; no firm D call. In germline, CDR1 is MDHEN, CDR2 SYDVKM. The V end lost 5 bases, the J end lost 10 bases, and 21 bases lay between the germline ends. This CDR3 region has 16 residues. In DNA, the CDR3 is TGTGCCAGCAGTCCTCCTTCGACCCCGGCTGGGTCACCCCTCCACTTT. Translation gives CASSPPSTPAGSPLHF. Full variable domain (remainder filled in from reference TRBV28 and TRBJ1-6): DVKVTQSSRYLVKRTGEKVFLECVQDMDHENMFWYRQDPGLGLRLIYFSYDVKMKEKGDIPEGYSVSREKKERFSLILESASTNQTSMYLCASSPPSTPAGSPLHFGNGTRLTVT.

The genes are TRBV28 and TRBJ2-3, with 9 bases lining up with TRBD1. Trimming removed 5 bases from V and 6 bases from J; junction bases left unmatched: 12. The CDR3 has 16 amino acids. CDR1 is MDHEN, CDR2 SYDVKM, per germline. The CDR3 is CASSRSGTGIWDTQYF. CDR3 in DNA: TGTGCCAGCAGTCGATCCGGGACAGGGATTTGGGATACGCAGTATTTT.

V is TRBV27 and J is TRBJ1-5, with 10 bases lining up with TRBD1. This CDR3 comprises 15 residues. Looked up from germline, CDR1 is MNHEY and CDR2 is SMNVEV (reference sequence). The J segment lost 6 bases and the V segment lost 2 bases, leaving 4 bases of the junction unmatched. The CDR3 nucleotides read TGTGCCAGCAGTTTAACCGGGACAGGGGTTCAGCCCCAGCATTTT. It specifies CASSLTGTGVQPQHF.

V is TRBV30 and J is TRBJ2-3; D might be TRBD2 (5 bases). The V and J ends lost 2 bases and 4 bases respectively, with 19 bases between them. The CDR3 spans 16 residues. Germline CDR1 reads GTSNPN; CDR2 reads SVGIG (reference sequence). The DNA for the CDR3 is TGTGCCTGGAGTTCACCGGACTTCCTCTGGGCAGATACGCAGTATTTT. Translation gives CAWSSPDFLWADTQYF.

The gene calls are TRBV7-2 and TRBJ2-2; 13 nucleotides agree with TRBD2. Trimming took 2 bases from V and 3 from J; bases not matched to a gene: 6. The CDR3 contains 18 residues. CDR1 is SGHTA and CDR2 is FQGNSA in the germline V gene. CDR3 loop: CASSLFGTSGEYTGELFF. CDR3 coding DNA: TGTGCCAGCAGCTTATTTGGGACTAGCGGGGAGTACACCGGGGAGCTGTTTTTT.

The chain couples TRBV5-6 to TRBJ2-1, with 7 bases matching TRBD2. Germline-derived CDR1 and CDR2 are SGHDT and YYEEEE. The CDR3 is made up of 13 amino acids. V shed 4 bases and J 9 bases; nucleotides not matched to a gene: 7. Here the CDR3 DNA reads TGTGCCAGCAGCCCCGTAAGCGGGACTGAGCAGTTCTTC. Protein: CASSPVSGTEQFF.

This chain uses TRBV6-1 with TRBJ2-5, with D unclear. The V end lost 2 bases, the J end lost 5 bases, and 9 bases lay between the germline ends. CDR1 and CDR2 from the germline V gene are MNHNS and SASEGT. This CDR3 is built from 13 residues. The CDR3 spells CASSEYPRETQYF. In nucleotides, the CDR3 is TGTGCCAGCAGTGAATATCCCCGGGAGACCCAGTACTTC.

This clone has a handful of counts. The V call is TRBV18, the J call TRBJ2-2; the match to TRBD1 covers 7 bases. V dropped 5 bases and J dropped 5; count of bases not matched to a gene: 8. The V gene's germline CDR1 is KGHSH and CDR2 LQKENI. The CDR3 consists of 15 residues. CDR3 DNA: TGTGCCAGCTCAGCCCAGGGGGAAGCGACCGGGGAGCTGTTTTTT. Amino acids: CASSAQGEATGELFF.

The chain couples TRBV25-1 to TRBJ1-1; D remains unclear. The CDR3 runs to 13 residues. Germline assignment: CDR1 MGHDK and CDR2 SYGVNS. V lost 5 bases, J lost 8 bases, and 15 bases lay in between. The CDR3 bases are TGTGCCAGCAGTAAGGTCCTGCTGGGGGAAGCTTTCTTT. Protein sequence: CASSKVLLGEAFF.

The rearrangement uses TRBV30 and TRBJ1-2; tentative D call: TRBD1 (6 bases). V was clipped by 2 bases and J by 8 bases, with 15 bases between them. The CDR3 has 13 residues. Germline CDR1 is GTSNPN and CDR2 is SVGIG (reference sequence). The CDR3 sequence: CAWSRGPGGGYTF. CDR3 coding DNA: TGTGCCTGGAGTAGGGGTCCGGGGGGCGGCTACACCTTC.

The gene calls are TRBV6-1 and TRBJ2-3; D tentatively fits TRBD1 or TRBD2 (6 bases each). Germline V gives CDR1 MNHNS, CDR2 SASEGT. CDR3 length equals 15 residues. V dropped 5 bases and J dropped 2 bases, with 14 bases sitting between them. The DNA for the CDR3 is TGTGCCAGCAGTCCTGGGGGGCCTTACACAGATACGCAGTATTTT. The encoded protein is CASSPGGPYTDTQYF.

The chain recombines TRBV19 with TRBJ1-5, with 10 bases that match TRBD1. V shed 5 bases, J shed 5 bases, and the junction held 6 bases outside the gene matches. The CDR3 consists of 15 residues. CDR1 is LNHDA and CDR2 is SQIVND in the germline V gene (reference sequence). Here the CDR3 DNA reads TGTGCCAGTAGTCTGTGGGACAGGGGAGATCAGCCCCAGCATTTT. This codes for CASSLWDRGDQPQHF.

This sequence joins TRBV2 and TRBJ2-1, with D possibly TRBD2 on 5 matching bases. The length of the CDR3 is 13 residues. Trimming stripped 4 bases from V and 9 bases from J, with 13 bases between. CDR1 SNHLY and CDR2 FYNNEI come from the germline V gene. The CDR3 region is CASSGSGRGEQFF. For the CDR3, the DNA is TGTGCCAGCAGTGGATCAGGCCGGGGTGAGCAGTTCTTC.

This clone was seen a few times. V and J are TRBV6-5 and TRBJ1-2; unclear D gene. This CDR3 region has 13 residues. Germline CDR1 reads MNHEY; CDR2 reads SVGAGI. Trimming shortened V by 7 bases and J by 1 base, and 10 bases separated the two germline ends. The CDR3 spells CASTRELNYGYTF. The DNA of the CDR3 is TGTGCCAGCACCCGGGAGCTTAACTATGGCTACACCTTC.